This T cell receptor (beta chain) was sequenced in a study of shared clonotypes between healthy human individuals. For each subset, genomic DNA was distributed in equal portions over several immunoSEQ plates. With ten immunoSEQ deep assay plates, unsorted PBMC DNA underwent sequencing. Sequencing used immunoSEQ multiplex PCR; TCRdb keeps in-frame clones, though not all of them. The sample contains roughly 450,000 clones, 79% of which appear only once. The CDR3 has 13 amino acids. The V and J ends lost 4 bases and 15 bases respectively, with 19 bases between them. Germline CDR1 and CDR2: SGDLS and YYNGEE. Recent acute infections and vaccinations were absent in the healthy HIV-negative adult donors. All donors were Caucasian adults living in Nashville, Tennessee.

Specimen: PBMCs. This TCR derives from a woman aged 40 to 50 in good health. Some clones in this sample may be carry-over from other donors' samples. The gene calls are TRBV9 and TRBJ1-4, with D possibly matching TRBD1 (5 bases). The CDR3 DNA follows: TGTGCCAGCAGCTTTGGGGCCCTGGGGGTGTTGTTTTTT. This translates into CASSFGALGVLFF.